This record looks at one T cell receptor beta chain sequence and its context. Its target antigen remains unknown. The sample holds no much larger clone one base away, and base qualities are not on file. This specimen comes from a study of T-cell reconstitution after alpha-beta-depleted transplantation in children (dated by TCRdb to about 2016). Context from the whole study: The study quantitatively tracked T-cell immune reconstitution after TCRalphabeta/CD19-depleted allogeneic hematopoietic cell transplantation in children using TCR repertoire profiling. On the study overall, not on this receptor specifically: About two months after transplant, the apparently early recovery of alphabetaT-cell counts reportedly depended on just several hundred clones that had expanded rapidly and came from non-depleted graft cells. In some patients, high TCRbeta diversity at day 60 was attributed to recipient T cells and intrathymic progenitors that had survived conditioning. Over the following months the frequencies of hyperexpanded clones went down, and after one year T-cell counts and TCRbeta diversity were mostly credited to newly produced T cells.

The sample's treatment or condition label, decoded: allogeneic hematopoietic cell transplantation with graft depleted of TCRalphabeta T cells and CD19 B cells. The transplant recipients were children given TCRalphabeta/CD19-depleted allogeneic hematopoietic cell grafts. The library was made by PCR. This sample was sequenced with an Illumina HiSeq 2500. Molecular barcoding was employed in the preparation of TCR libraries, with unique molecular identifiers being used to normalize TCRbeta repertoire quantification. The public reads were run again by TCRdb, first through fastp at Q25 and then through MiXCR, and only productive beta chains were kept. Every distinct CDR3 protein forms one entry, paired with its most common genes and DNA. Within this sample are 440,000 or so distinct CDR3 sequences, with 43% of them counted one time only. The top ten clonotypes cover 27% of the sample. Via the germline V gene, CDR1 is SGHRS and CDR2 YFSETQ. Unmatched junction bases come to 4, with V trimmed by 1 base and J by 4 bases. The CDR3, cysteine through phenylalanine, is 15 amino acids long. Only the CDR3 part of the read is kept: 45 bases, read in frame from the first base.

The specimen comprised PBMCs, sampled before TCRalphabeta/CD19-depleted stem cell transplant. This TCR derives from a girl aged 2 to 9 with aplastic anemia, due to receive a stem cell transplant. This sequence uses TRBV5-1 and TRBJ2-1; 8 central nucleotides agree with TRBD2. CDR3 region: CASSLYAGGYNEQFF. The DNA sequence reads TGCGCCAGCAGCTTGTATGCGGGAGGTTACAATGAGCAGTTCTTC.